This T cell receptor beta chain is from a study of blood T cell repertoires in COVID-19. Study in general: Nucleic acid was either cDNA or gDNA, and it came from T cells, B-cell-depleted T cells, or PBMCs.

Clones were sequenced by immunoSEQ multiplex PCR, and TCRdb holds only the in-frame ones, with some missing. The sample has around 140,000 clones, approximately 90% seen once. A Seattle source enrolled patients during active infection and followed them longitudinally. The V gene lost 0 bases and the J gene lost 7 bases, with 13 bases spanning the gap. This CDR3 spans 15 amino acids. Germline CDR1 SGHDT, CDR2 YYEEEE. This TCR was recovered from a young man with COVID-19, enrolled during active disease. The material sequenced was peripheral blood. This chain links TRBV5-6 with TRBJ2-2; TRBD1 might be the D (5 bases). In DNA, the CDR3 is TGTGCCAGCAGCTTGGGCCCAGGGTCTGGCGGGGAGCTGTTTTTT. The encoded protein is CASSLGPGSGGELFF. The whole variable domain, filled in from reference TRBV5-6 and TRBJ2-2, reads DAGVTQSPTHLIKTRGQQVTLRCSPKSGHDTVSWYQQALGQGPQFIFQYYEEEERQRGNFPDRFSGHQFPNYSSELNVNALLLGDSALYLCASSLGPGSGGELFFGEGSRLTVL.